The clone carrying this T cell receptor beta chain was recorded a few times. V lost 3 bases and J 5 bases, leaving 10 bases between the germline ends. Germline CDR1 is LGHDT and CDR2 is YNNKEL (reference sequence). The CDR3 has 13 amino acids. These data are taken from a study of blood T cell repertoires in COVID-19. The repertoire was sequenced with immunoSEQ multiplex PCR; TCRdb's copy has only in-frame clones and lacks some. Among 130,000 to 150,000 clones listed, around nine tenths were seen once. Sequenced material: peripheral blood. The chain employs TRBV3-1 (or the pseudogene TRBV3-2) and TRBJ1-2, with a possible D match to TRBD1 (5 bases). The TCR sequence derives from a human donor in a cohort sampled during active COVID-19. This CDR3 reads CASSQKGNYGYTF. The CDR3 region has the DNA TGTGCCAGCAGCCAGAAGGGGAATTATGGCTACACCTTC.